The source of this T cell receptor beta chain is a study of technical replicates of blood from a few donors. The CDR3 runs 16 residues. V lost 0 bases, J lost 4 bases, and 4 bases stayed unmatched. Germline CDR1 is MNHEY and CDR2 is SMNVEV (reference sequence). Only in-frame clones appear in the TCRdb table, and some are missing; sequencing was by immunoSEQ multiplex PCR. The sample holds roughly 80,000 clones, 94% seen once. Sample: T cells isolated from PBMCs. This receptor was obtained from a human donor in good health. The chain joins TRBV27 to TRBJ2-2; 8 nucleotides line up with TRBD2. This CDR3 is CASSLSLREVTGELFF. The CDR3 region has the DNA TGTGCCAGCAGTTTATCCCTGCGGGAGGTCACCGGGGAGCTGTTTTTT.